This T cell receptor (beta chain) emerged from a study of T-cell memory formation after mild COVID-19. Findings and limits, study-wide: Clones that contracted clustered mainly in CM and EM if CD4+ and in EMRA if CD8+. Clones contracting across day 15 to 85 had a balanced CD4/CD8 profile; later expanding clones leaned CD4+. Unconfirmed was the SARS-CoV-2 specificity of second-wave clones that peaked on day 37.

A single record per CDR3 protein comes from TCRdb applying MiXCR to the 5' RACE reads. Among under 600,000 distinct CDR3 sequences listed, less than 25% were seen once. The CDR3 is 13 residues long. V lost 2 bases and J 5 bases, leaving 9 bases between the germline ends. There are a few counts of this clonotype. Its antigen remains unidentified. The material sequenced was PBMCs or a T cell subset sorted from them (not recorded which). This receptor was taken from an adult woman who had mild COVID-19 (a few samples of this study predate the infection). Cell type and time point are not known. The chain has TRBV12-3 or TRBV12-4 and TRBJ1-1; the D is unclear. CDR3 bases: TGTGCCAGCAGTTTACCTCGGCGGACTGAAGCTTTCTTT. Residues: CASSLPRRTEAFF.